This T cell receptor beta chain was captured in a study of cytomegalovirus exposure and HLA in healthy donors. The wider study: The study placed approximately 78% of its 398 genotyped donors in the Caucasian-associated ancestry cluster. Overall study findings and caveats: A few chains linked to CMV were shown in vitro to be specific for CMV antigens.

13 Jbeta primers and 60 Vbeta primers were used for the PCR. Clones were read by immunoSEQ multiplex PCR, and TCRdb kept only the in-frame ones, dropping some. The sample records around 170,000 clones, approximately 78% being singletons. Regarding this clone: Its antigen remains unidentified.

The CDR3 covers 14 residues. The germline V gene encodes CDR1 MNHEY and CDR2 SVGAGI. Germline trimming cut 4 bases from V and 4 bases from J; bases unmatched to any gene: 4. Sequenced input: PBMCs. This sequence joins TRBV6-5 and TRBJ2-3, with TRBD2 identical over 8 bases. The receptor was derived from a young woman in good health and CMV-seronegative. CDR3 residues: CASSFGLAADTQYF. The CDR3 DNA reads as TGTGCCAGCAGTTTTGGACTAGCCGCAGATACGCAGTATTTT.